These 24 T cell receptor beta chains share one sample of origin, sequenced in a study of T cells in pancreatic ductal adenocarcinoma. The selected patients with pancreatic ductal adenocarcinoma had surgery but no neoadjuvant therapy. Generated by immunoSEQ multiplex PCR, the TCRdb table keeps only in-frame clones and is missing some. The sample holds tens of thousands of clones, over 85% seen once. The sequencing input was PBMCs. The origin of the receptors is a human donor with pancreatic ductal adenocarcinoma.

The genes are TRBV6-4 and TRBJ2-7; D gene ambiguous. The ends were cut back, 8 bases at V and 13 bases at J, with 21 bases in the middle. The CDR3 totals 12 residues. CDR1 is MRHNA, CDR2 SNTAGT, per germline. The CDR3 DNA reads TGTGCCAGCCCCGGTGGGTCGAGGAGCTCTTACTTC. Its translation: CASPGGSRSSYF.

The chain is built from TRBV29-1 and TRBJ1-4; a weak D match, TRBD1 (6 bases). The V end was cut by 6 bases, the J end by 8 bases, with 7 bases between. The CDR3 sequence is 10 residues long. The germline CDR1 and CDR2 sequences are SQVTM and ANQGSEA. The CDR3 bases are TGCAGCGTACAGGGAGAAAAACTGTTTTTT. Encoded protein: CSVQGEKLFF.

The chain's CDR3 is CATTGTNSYEQYF. DNA for the CDR3: TGTGCCACCACCGGGACTAACTCCTACGAGCAGTACTTC. This rearrangement joins TRBV2 to TRBJ2-7; 7 bases line up with TRBD2. V lost 10 bases, J lost 0 bases, and 6 bases stayed unmatched. This CDR3 region has 13 residues. Germline V gives CDR1 SNHLY, CDR2 FYNNEI. Full variable domain (missing parts from reference TRBV2 and TRBJ2-7): EPEVTQTPSHQVTQMGQEVILRCVPISNHLYFYWYRQILGQKVEFLVSFYNNEISEKSEIFDDQFSVERPDGSNFTLKIRSTKLEDSAMYFCATTGTNSYEQYFGPGTRLTVT.

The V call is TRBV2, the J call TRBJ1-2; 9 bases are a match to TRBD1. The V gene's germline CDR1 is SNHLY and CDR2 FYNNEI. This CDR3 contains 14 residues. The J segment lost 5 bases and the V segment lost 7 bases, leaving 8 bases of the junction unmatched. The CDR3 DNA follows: TGTGCCAGCACCATACAGGGGGCCCTTTATGGCTACACCTTC. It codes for CASTIQGALYGYTF.

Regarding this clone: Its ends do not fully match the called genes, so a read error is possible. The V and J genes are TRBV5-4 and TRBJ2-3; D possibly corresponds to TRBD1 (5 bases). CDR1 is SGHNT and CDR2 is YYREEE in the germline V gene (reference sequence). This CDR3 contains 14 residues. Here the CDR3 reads CASSQGHVTDTQYF. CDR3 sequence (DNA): TGCGCCAGCAGCCAAGGACATGTCACAGATACGCAGTATTTT.

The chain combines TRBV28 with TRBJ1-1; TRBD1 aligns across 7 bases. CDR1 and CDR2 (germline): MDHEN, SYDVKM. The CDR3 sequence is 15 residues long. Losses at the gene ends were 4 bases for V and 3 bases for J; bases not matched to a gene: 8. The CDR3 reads CASSSPTGLDTEAFF. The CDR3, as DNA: TGTGCCAGCAGTTCCCCGACAGGGCTGGACACTGAAGCTTTCTTT.

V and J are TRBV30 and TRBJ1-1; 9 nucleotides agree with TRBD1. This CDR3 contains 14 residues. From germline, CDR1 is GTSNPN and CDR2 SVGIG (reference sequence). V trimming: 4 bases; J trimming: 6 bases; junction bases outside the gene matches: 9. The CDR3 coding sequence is TGTGCCTGGATCCCCCGTCGACAGGGGGCTGAAGCTTTCTTT. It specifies CAWIPRRQGAEAFF. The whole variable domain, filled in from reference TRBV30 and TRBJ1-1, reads SQTIHQWPATLVQPVGSPLSLECTVEGTSNPNLYWYRQAAGRGLQLLFYSVGIGQISSEVPQNLSASRPQDRQFILSSKKLLLSDSGFYLCAWIPRRQGAEAFFGQGTRLTVV.

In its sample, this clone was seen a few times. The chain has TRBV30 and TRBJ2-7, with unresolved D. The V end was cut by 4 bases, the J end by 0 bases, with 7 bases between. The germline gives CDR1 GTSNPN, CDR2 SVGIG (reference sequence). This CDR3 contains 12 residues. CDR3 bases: TGTGCCTGGAAACGGAGCTCCTACGAGCAGTACTTC. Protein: CAWKRSSYEQYF.

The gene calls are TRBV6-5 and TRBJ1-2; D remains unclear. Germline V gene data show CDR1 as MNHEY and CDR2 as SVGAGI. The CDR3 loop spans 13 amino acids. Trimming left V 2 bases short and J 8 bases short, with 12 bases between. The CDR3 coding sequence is TGTGCCAGCAGTTACATCGGGCTCAGGGGCTACACCTTC. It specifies CASSYIGLRGYTF.

CDR3: CASSNLYEQYF. The CDR3 nucleotides read TGTGCCAGCAGTAACCTTTACGAGCAGTACTTC. V usage is TRBV6-5 and J usage is TRBJ2-7, with D unresolved. The length of the CDR3 is 11 residues. CDR1 is MNHEY, CDR2 SVGAGI, per germline. Trimming took 5 bases from V and 4 from J, leaving 6 bases between them.

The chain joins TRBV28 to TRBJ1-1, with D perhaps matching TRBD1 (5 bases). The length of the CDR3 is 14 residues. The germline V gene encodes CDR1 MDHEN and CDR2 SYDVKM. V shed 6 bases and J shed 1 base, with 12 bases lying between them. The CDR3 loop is CASSSPGQNTEAFF. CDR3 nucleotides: TGTGCCAGCAGCTCCCCAGGACAGAACACTGAAGCTTTCTTT.

CDR3 protein: CASGLSGSYEQYF. The CDR3 DNA follows: TGTGCTAGTGGTTTAAGCGGCTCCTACGAGCAGTACTTC. The V and J genes are TRBV12-5 and TRBJ2-7, with D possibly being TRBD2 (5 bases). Between the trimmed V and J ends, which lost 3 bases and 0 bases, there was a span of 6 bases. The CDR3 runs 13 residues. Germline values: CDR1 LGHNT, CDR2 FRNRAP.

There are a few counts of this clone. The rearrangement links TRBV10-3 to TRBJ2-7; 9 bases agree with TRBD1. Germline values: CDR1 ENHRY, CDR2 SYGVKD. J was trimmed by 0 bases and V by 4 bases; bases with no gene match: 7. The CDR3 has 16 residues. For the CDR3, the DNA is TGTGCCATCAGTGGACACCGGGACAGGGCCTCCTACGAGCAGTACTTC. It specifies CAISGHRDRASYEQYF.

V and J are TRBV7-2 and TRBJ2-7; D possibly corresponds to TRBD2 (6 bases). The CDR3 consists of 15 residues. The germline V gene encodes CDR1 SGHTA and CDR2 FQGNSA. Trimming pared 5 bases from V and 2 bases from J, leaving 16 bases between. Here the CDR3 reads CASSPAGGQTYEQYF. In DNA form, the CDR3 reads TGTGCCAGCAGCCCAGCGGGCGGGCAGACCTACGAGCAGTACTTC.

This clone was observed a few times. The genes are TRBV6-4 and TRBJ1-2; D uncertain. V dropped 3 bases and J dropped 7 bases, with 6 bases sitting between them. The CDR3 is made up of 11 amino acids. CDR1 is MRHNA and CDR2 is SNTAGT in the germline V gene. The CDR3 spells CASSEGRGYTF. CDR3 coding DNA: TGTGCCAGCAGTGAGGGTCGTGGCTACACCTTC.

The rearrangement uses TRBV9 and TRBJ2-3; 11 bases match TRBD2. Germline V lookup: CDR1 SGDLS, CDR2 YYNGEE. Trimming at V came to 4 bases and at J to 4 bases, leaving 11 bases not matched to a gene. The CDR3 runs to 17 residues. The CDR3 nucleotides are TGTGCCAGCAGCCCCGGGGCACTAGCGGGAGTAGCAGATACGCAGTATTTT. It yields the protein CASSPGALAGVADTQYF.

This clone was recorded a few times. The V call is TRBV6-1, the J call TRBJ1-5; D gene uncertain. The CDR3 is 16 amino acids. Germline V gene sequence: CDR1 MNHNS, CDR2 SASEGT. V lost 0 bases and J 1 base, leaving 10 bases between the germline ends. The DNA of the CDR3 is TGTGCCAGCAGTGAAGCGTGGGGAGGGAGCAATCAGCCCCAGCATTTT. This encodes CASSEAWGGSNQPQHF.

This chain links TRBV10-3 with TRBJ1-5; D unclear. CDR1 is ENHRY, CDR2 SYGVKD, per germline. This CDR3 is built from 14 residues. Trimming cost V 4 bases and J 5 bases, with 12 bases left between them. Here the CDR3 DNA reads TGTGCCATCAGTGGGACTGGCTGGGATCAGCCCCAGCATTTT. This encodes CAISGTGWDQPQHF.

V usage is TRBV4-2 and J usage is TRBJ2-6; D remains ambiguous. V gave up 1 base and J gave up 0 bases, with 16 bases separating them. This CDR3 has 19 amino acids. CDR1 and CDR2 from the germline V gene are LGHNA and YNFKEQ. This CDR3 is CASSQGGAAASSGANVLTF. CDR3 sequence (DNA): TGTGCCAGCAGCCAAGGGGGTGCTGCGGCCAGCTCTGGGGCCAACGTCCTGACTTTC.

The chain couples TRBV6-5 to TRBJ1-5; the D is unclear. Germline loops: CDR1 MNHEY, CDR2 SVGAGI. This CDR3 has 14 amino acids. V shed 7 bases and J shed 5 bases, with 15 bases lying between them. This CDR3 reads CASKRTVGDQPQHF. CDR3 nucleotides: TGTGCCAGCAAGAGGACGGTAGGAGATCAGCCCCAGCATTTT.

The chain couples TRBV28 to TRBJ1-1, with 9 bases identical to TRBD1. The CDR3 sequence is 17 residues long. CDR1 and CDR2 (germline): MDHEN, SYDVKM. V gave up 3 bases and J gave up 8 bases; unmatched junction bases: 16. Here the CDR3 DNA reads TGTGCCAGCAGTTTGATTAACAACGTGGGACAGGGCCGGGAAGCTTTCTTT. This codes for CASSLINNVGQGREAFF.

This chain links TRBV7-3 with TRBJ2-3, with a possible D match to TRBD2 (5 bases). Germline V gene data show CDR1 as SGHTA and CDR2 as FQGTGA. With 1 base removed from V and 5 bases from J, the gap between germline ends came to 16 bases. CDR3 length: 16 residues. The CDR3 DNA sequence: TGTGCCAGCAGCTTAATAGGAGGACCGGGGTTAGATACGCAGTATTTT. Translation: CASSLIGGPGLDTQYF.

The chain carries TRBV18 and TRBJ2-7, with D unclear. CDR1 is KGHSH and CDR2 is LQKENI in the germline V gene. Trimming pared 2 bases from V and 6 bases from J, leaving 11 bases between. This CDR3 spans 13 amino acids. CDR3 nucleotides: TGTGCCAGCTCACCAGAGTGGAAGGGCGAGCAGTACTTC. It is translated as CASSPEWKGEQYF.

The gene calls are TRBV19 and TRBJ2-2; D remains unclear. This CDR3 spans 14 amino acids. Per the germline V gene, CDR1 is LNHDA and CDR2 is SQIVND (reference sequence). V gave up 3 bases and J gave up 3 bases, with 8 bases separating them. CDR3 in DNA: TGTGCCAGTAGTATGTTTAGGGACACCGGGGAGCTGTTTTTT. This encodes CASSMFRDTGELFF. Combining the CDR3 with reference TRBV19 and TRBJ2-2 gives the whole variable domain DGGITQSPKYLFRKEGQNVTLSCEQNLNHDAMYWYRQDPGQGLRLIYYSQIVNDFQKGDIAEGYSVSREKKESFPLTVTSAQKNPTAFYLCASSMFRDTGELFFGEGSRLTVL.